These 28 T cell receptor beta chains came from one sample sequenced in a study of blood T cell repertoires in COVID-19. Produced via immunoSEQ multiplex PCR; TCRdb's table is partial and in-frame only. The sample has about 130,000 clones; 84% are singletons. The sample comprised peripheral blood. The source of these receptors is a woman under 40 who had recovered from COVID-19.

The rearrangement joins TRBV2 to TRBJ2-1, with D tentatively TRBD2 (5 bases). Germline CDR1 reads SNHLY; CDR2 reads FYNNEI. V lost 3 bases and J 5 bases, leaving 11 bases between the germline ends. The CDR3 covers 14 residues. The CDR3 DNA follows: TGTGCCAGCAGTGAGTCGGGAAGAAACAATGAGCAGTTCTTC. Translation: CASSESGRNNEQFF. Using reference TRBV2 and TRBJ2-1 for the parts outside the CDR3, the full variable domain is EPEVTQTPSHQVTQMGQEVILRCVPISNHLYFYWYRQILGQKVEFLVSFYNNEISEKSEIFDDQFSVERPDGSNFTLKIRSTKLEDSAMYFCASSESGRNNEQFFGPGTRLTVL.

This clone appeared once. J is TRBJ2-5 and V is TRBV4-1; 8 positions agree with TRBD1. This CDR3 comprises 16 residues. Trimming took 4 bases from V and 0 from J; bases not matched to a gene: 7. Germline V lookup: CDR1 MGHRA, CDR2 YSYEKL. CDR3 residues: CASSLPGQVNQETQYF. DNA for the CDR3: TGCGCCAGCAGCCTCCCGGGACAGGTGAACCAAGAGACCCAGTACTTC.

The CDR3 here is CASSPRQAPGYTF. The CDR3 DNA reads as TGTGCCAGCAGCCCCCGACAGGCCCCCGGCTACACCTTC. The V and J genes are TRBV7-9 and TRBJ1-2; tentatively, D is TRBD1 (6 bases). Germline V gene data show CDR1 as SEHNR and CDR2 as FQNEAQ (reference sequence). The V end lost 5 bases, the J end lost 8 bases, and 15 bases lay between the germline ends. CDR3 length: 13 amino acids.

The chain's CDR3 is CASSLTGSAEQYF. The CDR3 DNA reads TGCGCCAGCAGCTTGACGGGGTCCGCCGAGCAGTACTTC. The V call is TRBV5-1, the J call TRBJ2-7, with D perhaps TRBD2 (5 bases). The CDR3 is 13 residues long. Between the trimmed V and J ends, which lost 1 base and 6 bases, there was a span of 11 bases. The germline CDR1 and CDR2 sequences are SGHRS and YFSETQ.

The chain employs TRBV5-4 and TRBJ1-6, with D maybe TRBD1 (6 bases). Per the germline V gene, CDR1 is SGHNT and CDR2 is YYREEE (reference sequence). V was shortened by 4 bases and J by 10 bases, with 18 bases between the two germline ends. The CDR3 covers 15 residues. CDR3: CASSLKTGETSPLHF. Written as DNA, the CDR3 is TGTGCCAGCAGCCTCAAGACAGGCGAGACCTCACCCCTCCACTTT. Complete variable domain (other parts from reference TRBV5-4 and TRBJ1-6): ETGVTQSPTHLIKTRGQQVTLRCSSQSGHNTVSWYQQALGQGPQFIFQYYREEENGRGNFPPRFSGLQFPNYSSELNVNALELDDSALYLCASSLKTGETSPLHFGNGTRLTVT.

V is TRBV9 and J is TRBJ2-5; D unresolved. CDR3 length: 14 amino acids. Germline values: CDR1 SGDLS, CDR2 YYNGEE. Trimming left V 0 bases short and J 2 bases short, with 8 bases between. CDR3 coding DNA: TGTGCCAGCAGCGTAGACTCGAAACAAGAGACCCAGTACTTC. It yields the protein CASSVDSKQETQYF.

This clone has a handful of counts. The V and J genes are TRBV6-1 and TRBJ1-4; D is perhaps TRBD1 (5 bases). Trimming left V 2 bases short and J 4 bases short, with 11 bases between. The CDR3 has 15 amino acids. Per germline, CDR1 MNHNS and CDR2 SASEGT. The CDR3 DNA reads TGTGCCAGCAGTGAAAGTCTGGGGGGTAATGAAAAACTGTTTTTT. Amino acids: CASSESLGGNEKLFF.

The genes are TRBV3-1 (or the pseudogene TRBV3-2) and TRBJ2-3, with 12 bases matching TRBD2. Germline CDR1 LGHDT, CDR2 YNNKEL (reference sequence). There are 16 residues in the CDR3. V was pared by 4 bases and J by 3 bases, with 5 bases of the junction left unmatched. CDR3 loop: CASSRATSGRTDTQYF. The CDR3 DNA follows: TGTGCCAGCAGCCGAGCGACTAGCGGGAGAACAGATACGCAGTATTTT.

The chain uses TRBV5-5 and TRBJ1-1, with 9 nucleotides matching TRBD1. The CDR3 has 14 amino acids. With 7 bases clipped from V and 4 bases from J, the junction kept 8 bases outside the gene matches. The germline V gene has CDR1 SGHKS and CDR2 YYEKEE (reference sequence). DNA of the CDR3: TGTGCCAGCTTCGGGGGACAGGGAGGCACTGAAGCTTTCTTT. Its protein is CASFGGQGGTEAFF. Looking up the rest from reference TRBV5-5 and TRBJ1-1 gives the full variable domain: DAGVTQSPTHLIKTRGQQVTLRCSPISGHKSVSWYQQVLGQGPQFIFQYYEKEERGRGNFPDRFSARQFPNYSSELNVNALLLGDSALYLCASFGGQGGTEAFFGQGTRLTVV.

V and J are TRBV18 and TRBJ2-7, with 14 positions matching TRBD2. From germline, CDR1 is KGHSH and CDR2 LQKENI. Trimming cost V 3 bases and J 9 bases; bases outside gene matches: 7. This CDR3 contains 15 residues. Here the CDR3 DNA reads TGTGCCAGCTCACCGGTGGGACTAGCGGGGGATGTGCAGTACTTC. It codes for CASSPVGLAGDVQYF.

V is TRBV4-1 and J is TRBJ1-1, with TRBD1 as a possible D gene (6 bases). CDR1 and CDR2 from the germline V gene are MGHRA and YSYEKL. Deletions cut 0 bases from V and 5 bases from J, with 13 bases between. There are 15 residues in the CDR3. In nucleotides, the CDR3 is TGCGCCAGCAGCCAAGATCACAGGGACGGTACTGAAGCTTTCTTT. It codes for CASSQDHRDGTEAFF.

This clone was picked up a small number of times. The chain combines TRBV6-5 with TRBJ1-1; no clear D. The V end was cut by 1 base, the J end by 6 bases, with 15 bases between. Germline lookup yields CDR1 MNHEY and CDR2 SVGAGI. The CDR3 length is 15 residues. The CDR3 coding sequence is TGTGCCAGCAGTTACTTTTCCGACATGATACCTGAAGCTTTCTTT. Residues: CASSYFSDMIPEAFF.

The chain employs TRBV5-3 and TRBJ1-1; TRBD1 matches at 10 bases. TRBV5-3 is recorded as an ORF, its role being uncertain. The V gene end was trimmed by 9 bases and the J gene end by 5 bases; junction bases not matched to a gene: 13. The CDR3 is 15 amino acids. CDR3 nucleotide sequence: TGTGCCAACACCAGACAGGGGGCTGTGAGTACTGAAGCTTTCTTT. It translates to CANTRQGAVSTEAFF.

The genes are TRBV19 and TRBJ2-6, with 10 nucleotides matching TRBD1. V was pared by 6 bases and J by 0 bases, with 5 bases of the junction left unmatched. Germline loops: CDR1 LNHDA, CDR2 SQIVND (reference sequence). The CDR3 length is 17 residues. This CDR3 reads CASRPGQGFSGANVLTF. The CDR3 coding sequence is TGTGCCAGTAGGCCGGGACAGGGGTTCTCTGGGGCCAACGTCCTGACTTTC.

This rearrangement joins TRBV6-1 to TRBJ2-2; D gene ambiguous. The germline V gene encodes CDR1 MNHNS and CDR2 SASEGT. Trimming cost V 3 bases and J 3 bases, with 14 bases left between them. The CDR3 totals 16 residues. The CDR3 bases are TGTGCCAGCAGTGATCGCGACGGCCGGGACACCGGGGAGCTGTTTTTT. It translates to CASSDRDGRDTGELFF.

V usage is TRBV5-6 and J usage is TRBJ1-5; D not certain. V gave up 0 bases and J gave up 9 bases, with 13 bases separating them. The CDR3 is 14 amino acids. Germline CDR1 reads SGHDT; CDR2 reads YYEEEE. In nucleotides, the CDR3 is TGTGCCAGCAGCTTGGCCGGAGAATCCCCGCCCCAGCATTTT. Encoded protein: CASSLAGESPPQHF.

The genes are TRBV12-3 or TRBV12-4 and TRBJ2-3; D is ambiguous. The CDR3 spans 12 residues. The germline V and J ends were trimmed by 6 bases and 3 bases, with 7 bases remaining between them. Here the CDR3 reads CASRQFTDTQYF. As DNA, the CDR3 is TGTGCCAGCAGACAATTTACAGATACGCAGTATTTT.

The chain is built from TRBV18 and TRBJ1-3; 9 bases agree with TRBD1. V gave up 2 bases and J gave up 2 bases; unmatched junction bases: 1. This CDR3 is 15 amino acids long. CDR1 is KGHSH, CDR2 LQKENI, per germline. CDR3: CASSPNRGPGNTIYF. DNA for the CDR3: TGTGCCAGCTCACCAAACAGGGGGCCTGGAAACACCATATATTTT.

This clone was picked up one time. This rearrangement joins TRBV7-3 to TRBJ2-3; TRBD2 agrees at 10 bases. CDR1 SGHTA and CDR2 FQGTGA come from the germline V gene. Germline trimming cut 5 bases from V and 4 bases from J; bases unmatched to any gene: 6. The CDR3 has 15 residues. The CDR3 protein is CASSHSGGAPDTQYF. The CDR3, as DNA: TGTGCCAGCAGCCACAGCGGGGGGGCGCCAGATACGCAGTATTTT.

J is TRBJ1-1 and V is TRBV4-1; a possible D gene is TRBD1 (5 bases). The CDR3 runs to 16 residues. From germline, CDR1 is MGHRA and CDR2 YSYEKL. With 0 bases removed from V and 6 bases from J, the gap between germline ends came to 17 bases. This CDR3 is CASSQDIRQGVPEAFF. The DNA for the CDR3 is TGCGCCAGCAGCCAAGATATACGACAAGGGGTCCCTGAAGCTTTCTTT.

This chain uses TRBV4-1 with TRBJ2-5, with a tentative D call TRBD1 (5 bases). The CDR3 loop spans 16 amino acids. CDR1 is MGHRA and CDR2 is YSYEKL in the germline V gene. Trimming left V 3 bases short and J 0 bases short, with 14 bases between. CDR3 sequence (DNA): TGCGCCAGCAGCCAGTTCACCGACAGAGACCAAGAGACCCAGTACTTC. This codes for CASSQFTDRDQETQYF.

The chain employs TRBV25-1 and TRBJ2-3; D unresolved. The V gene's germline CDR1 is MGHDK and CDR2 SYGVNS. This CDR3 has 15 residues. V was clipped by 2 bases and J by 4 bases, with 13 bases between them. The chain's CDR3 is CASSEGPGRADTQYF. CDR3 in DNA: TGTGCCAGCAGTGAAGGTCCGGGTCGGGCAGATACGCAGTATTTT.

The chain is built from TRBV11-2 and TRBJ1-1, with D possibly being TRBD1 (6 bases). V was trimmed by 5 bases and J by 3 bases, leaving 13 bases between them. From germline, CDR1 is SGHAT and CDR2 FQNNGV. The CDR3 has 14 amino acids. The CDR3 DNA reads as TGTGCCAGCAGCCCCTCAGGACAGCACACTGAAGCTTTCTTT. Translation: CASSPSGQHTEAFF.

The chain is built from TRBV19 and TRBJ1-1; tentative D call: TRBD1 (5 bases). The CDR3 sequence is 12 residues long. V was clipped by 5 bases and J by 5 bases, with 9 bases between them. Germline CDR1 LNHDA, CDR2 SQIVND (reference sequence). The DNA for the CDR3 is TGTGCCAGTAGTGCAGGGCGAACTGAAGCTTTCTTT. Translated: CASSAGRTEAFF.

The rearrangement links TRBV5-1 to TRBJ2-6, with 15 bases matching TRBD2. The CDR3 totals 20 residues. Looked up from germline, CDR1 is SGHRS and CDR2 is YFSETQ. The V and J ends lost 4 bases and 0 bases, in that order; junction bases with no gene match: 8. In DNA, the CDR3 is TGCGCCAGCAGCCAAGGGACTAGCGGGAGGCCCAGCTCTGGGGCCAACGTCCTGACTTTC. This encodes CASSQGTSGRPSSGANVLTF.

The V and J genes are TRBV19 and TRBJ1-1; the match to TRBD1 covers 7 bases. The CDR3 has 17 residues. Germline lookup yields CDR1 LNHDA and CDR2 SQIVND (reference sequence). Germline trimming cut 0 bases from V and 4 bases from J; bases unmatched to any gene: 11. This CDR3 is CASSIDSDRDISTEAFF. In nucleotides, the CDR3 is TGTGCCAGTAGTATAGACTCTGACAGGGATATATCCACTGAAGCTTTCTTT.

CDR3 protein: CASSPLTQGTYGYTF. DNA for the CDR3: TGTGCCAGCAGTCCATTAACACAGGGTACCTATGGCTACACCTTC. The V gene is TRBV6-5, the J gene TRBJ1-2; tentatively, D is TRBD1 (6 bases). V was shortened by 5 bases and J by 4 bases, with 17 bases between the two germline ends. Germline loops: CDR1 MNHEY, CDR2 SVGAGI. This CDR3 is 15 amino acids long.

This clone was seen only once. The chain couples TRBV10-1 to TRBJ2-1; a weak D match, TRBD1 (5 bases). V was clipped by 2 bases and J by 4 bases, with 6 bases between them. Germline-derived CDR1 and CDR2 are WNHNN and SYGVQD (reference sequence). This CDR3 is 13 amino acids long. In DNA, the CDR3 is TGCGCCAGCAGTGAGCACAGGTACAATGAGCAGTTCTTC. Translation gives CASSEHRYNEQFF.